This TCR beta chain stems from a study of blood T cell repertoires in COVID-19. Across the whole study: Sample material is recorded as cDNA or gDNA derived from T cells, B-cell-depleted T cells, or PBMCs.

CDR3 length: 14 amino acids. CDR1 is ENHRY, CDR2 SYGVKD, per germline. V shed 6 bases, J shed 8 bases, and the junction held 9 bases outside the gene matches. Clones were read by immunoSEQ multiplex PCR, and TCRdb kept only the in-frame ones, dropping some. The sample includes around 310,000 clones, around nine tenths of them seen just once. This clonotype originated in a woman aged 25 to 39 who had recovered from COVID-19. The specimen sequenced was PBMCs or T cells enriched from blood (not recorded which). The chain employs TRBV10-3 and TRBJ1-4, with 7 bases aligning to TRBD1. The CDR3 DNA is TGTGCCATCAGACCGACAGGGTTAGGGGAAAAACTGTTTTTT. It is translated as CAIRPTGLGEKLFF.